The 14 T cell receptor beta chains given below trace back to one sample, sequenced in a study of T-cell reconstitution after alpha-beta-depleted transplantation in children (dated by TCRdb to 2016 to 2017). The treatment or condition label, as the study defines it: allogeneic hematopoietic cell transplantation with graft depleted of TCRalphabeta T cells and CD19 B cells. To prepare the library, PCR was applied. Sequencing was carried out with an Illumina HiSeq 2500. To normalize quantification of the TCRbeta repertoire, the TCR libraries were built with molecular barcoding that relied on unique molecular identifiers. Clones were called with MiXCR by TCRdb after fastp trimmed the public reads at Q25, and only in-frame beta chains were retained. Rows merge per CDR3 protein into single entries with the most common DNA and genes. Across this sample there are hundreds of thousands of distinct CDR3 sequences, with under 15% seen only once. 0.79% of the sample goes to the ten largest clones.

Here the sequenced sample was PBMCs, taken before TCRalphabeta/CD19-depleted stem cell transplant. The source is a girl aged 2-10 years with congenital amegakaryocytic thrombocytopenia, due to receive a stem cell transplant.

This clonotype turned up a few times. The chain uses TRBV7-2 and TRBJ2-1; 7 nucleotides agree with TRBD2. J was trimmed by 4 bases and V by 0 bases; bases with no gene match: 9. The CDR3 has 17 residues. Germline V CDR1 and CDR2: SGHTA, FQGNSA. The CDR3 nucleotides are TGTGCCAGCAGCTTAGCAATGCCAGCGGGATTTTACAATGAGCAGTTCTTC. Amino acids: CASSLAMPAGFYNEQFF. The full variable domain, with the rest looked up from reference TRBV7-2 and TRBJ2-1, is GAGVSQSPSNKVTEKGKDVELRCDPISGHTALYWYRQSLGQGLEFLIYFQGNSAPDKSGLPSDRFSAERTGGSVSTLTIQRTQQEDSAVYLCASSLAMPAGFYNEQFFGPGTRLTVL.

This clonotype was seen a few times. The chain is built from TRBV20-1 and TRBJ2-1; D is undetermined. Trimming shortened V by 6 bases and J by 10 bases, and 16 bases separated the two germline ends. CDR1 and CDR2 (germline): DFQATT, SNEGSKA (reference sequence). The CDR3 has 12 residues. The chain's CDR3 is CSAPGLGYEQFF. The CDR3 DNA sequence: TGCAGTGCGCCCGGCTTAGGGTACGAGCAGTTCTTC.

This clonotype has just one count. The CDR3 sequence is CAISELNVNPGADTQYF. The CDR3 DNA follows: TGTGCCATCAGTGAGTTAAATGTAAACCCGGGCGCAGATACGCAGTATTTT. The J gene is TRBJ2-3, the V gene TRBV10-3; D ambiguous. The CDR3 has 17 amino acids. Per germline, CDR1 ENHRY and CDR2 SYGVKD. V shed 1 base and J shed 4 bases, with 18 bases lying between them.

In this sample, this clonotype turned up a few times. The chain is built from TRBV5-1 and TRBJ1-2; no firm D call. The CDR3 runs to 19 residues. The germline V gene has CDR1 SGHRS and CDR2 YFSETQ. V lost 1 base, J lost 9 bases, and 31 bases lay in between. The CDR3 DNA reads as TGCGCCAGCAGCTTGAAAGGGCCCCCTTTTTATGGTGCCGACCACCGCTACACCTTC. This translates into CASSLKGPPFYGADHRYTF. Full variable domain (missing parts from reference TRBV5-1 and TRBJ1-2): KAGVTQTPRYLIKTRGQQVTLSCSPISGHRSVSWYQQTPGQGLQFLFEYFSETQRNKGNFPGRFSGRQFSNSRSEMNVSTLELGDSALYLCASSLKGPPFYGADHRYTFGSGTRLTVV.

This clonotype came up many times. Written as DNA, the CDR3 is TGTGCCAGCAGTTTTAACTTGGGGACTGAAGCTTTCTTT. Translating it yields CASSFNLGTEAFF. The V and J genes are TRBV12-3 or TRBV12-4 and TRBJ1-1; no definite D call. V gave up 3 bases and J gave up 5 bases, with 10 bases separating them. The CDR3 loop spans 13 amino acids.

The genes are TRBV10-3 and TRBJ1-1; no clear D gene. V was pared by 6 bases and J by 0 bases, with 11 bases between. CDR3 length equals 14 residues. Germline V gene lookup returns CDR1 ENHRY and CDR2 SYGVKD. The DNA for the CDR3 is TGTGCCATCAGACGCAGCACAATGAACACTGAAGCTTTCTTT. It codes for CAIRRSTMNTEAFF.

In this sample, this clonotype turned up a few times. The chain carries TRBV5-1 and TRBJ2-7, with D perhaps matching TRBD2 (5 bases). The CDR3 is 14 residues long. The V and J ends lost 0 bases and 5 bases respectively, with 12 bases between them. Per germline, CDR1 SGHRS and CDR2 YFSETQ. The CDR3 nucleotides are TGCGCCAGCAGCTTGGAATTGAGGGCCCACGAGCAGTACTTC. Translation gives CASSLELRAHEQYF.

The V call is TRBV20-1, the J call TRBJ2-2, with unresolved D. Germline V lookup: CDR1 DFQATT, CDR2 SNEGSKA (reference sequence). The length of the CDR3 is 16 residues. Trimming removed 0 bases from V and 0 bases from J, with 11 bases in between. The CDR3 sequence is CSARDPAKPNTGELFF. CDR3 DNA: TGCAGTGCTAGAGACCCAGCGAAACCGAACACCGGGGAGCTGTTTTTT.

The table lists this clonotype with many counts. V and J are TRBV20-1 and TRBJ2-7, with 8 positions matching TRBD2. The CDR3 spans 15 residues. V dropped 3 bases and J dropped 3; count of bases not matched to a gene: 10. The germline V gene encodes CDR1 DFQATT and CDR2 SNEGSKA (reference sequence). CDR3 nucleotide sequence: TGCAGTGCTAGTAATTCTTCTAGCGGGTTCTACGAGCAGTACTTC. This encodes CSASNSSSGFYEQYF.

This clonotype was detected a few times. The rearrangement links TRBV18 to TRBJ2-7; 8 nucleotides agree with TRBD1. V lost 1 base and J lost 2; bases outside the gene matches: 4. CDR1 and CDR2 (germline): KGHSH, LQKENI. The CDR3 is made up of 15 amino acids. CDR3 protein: CASSPRQGSTYEQYF. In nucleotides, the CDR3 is TGTGCCAGCTCACCACGACAGGGGTCTACCTACGAGCAGTACTTC.

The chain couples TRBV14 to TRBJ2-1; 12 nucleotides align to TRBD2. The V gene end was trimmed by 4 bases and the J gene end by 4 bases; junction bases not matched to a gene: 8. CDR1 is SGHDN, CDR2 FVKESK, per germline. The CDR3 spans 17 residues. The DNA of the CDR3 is TGTGCCAGCAGCCCCTTAAAGGGACTAGCGGGTTACAATGAGCAGTTCTTC. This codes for CASSPLKGLAGYNEQFF.

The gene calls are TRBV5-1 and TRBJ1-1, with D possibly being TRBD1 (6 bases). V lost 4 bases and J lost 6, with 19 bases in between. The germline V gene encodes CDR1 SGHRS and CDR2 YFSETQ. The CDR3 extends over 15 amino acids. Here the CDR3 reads CASSPTGTPVAEAFF. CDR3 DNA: TGCGCCAGCAGCCCAACCGGGACACCAGTCGCTGAAGCTTTCTTT.

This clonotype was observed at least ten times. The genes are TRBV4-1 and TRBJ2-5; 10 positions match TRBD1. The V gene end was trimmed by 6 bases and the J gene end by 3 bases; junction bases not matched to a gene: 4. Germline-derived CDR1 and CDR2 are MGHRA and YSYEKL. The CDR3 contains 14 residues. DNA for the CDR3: TGCGCCAGCAGTCGGACAGGGGGAGAAGAGACCCAGTACTTC. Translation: CASSRTGGEETQYF.

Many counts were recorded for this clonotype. CDR3 protein: CASMGGSPSYEQYF. The CDR3 coding sequence is TGTGCCAGCATGGGGGGGAGCCCCTCCTACGAGCAGTACTTC. V gene TRBV12-3 or TRBV12-4 combines with J gene TRBJ2-7; 7 bases align to TRBD2. This CDR3 region has 14 residues. Trimming took 7 bases from V and 0 from J; bases not matched to a gene: 6.